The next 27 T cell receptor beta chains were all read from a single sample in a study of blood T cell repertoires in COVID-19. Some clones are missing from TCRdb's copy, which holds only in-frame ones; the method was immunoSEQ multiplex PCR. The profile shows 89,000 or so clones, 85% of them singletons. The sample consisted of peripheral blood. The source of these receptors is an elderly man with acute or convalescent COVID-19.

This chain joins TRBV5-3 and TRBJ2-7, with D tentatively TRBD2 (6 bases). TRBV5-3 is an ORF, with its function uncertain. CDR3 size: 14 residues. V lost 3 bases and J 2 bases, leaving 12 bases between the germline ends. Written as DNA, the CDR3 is TGTGCCAGAAGCTCAGTTCGGGGGACCTACGAGCAGTACTTC. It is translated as CARSSVRGTYEQYF.

The CDR3 region has the DNA TGTGCCAGCAGTTCTAGACGAAAAGAAGGGACTAGCGCCCCCTACGAGCAGTACTTC. This gives the protein CASSSRRKEGTSAPYEQYF. The chain couples TRBV6-2 or TRBV6-3 to TRBJ2-7, with 10 bases aligning to TRBD2. Germline V gives CDR1 MNHEY, CDR2 SVGEGT. V lost 4 bases, J lost 2 bases, and 17 bases stayed unmatched. This CDR3 comprises 19 residues.

CDR3 nucleotides: TGTGCCAGCAGTTTATCCCCTCCCCTTACGCAGTATTTT. It codes for CASSLSPPLTQYF. The chain employs TRBV27 and TRBJ2-3, with D hard to call. This CDR3 contains 13 residues. Germline V gives CDR1 MNHEY, CDR2 SMNVEV (reference sequence). V was shortened by 0 bases and J by 8 bases, with 9 bases between the two germline ends.

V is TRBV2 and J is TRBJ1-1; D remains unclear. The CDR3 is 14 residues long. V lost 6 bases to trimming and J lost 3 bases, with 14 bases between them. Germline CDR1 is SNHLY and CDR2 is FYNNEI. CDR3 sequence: CASSSLRGDTEAFF. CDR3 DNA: TGTGCCAGCAGCAGTCTTCGCGGGGACACTGAAGCTTTCTTT.

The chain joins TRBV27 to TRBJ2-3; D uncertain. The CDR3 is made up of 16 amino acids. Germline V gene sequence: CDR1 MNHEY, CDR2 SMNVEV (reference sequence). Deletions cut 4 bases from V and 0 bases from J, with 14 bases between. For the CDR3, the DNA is TGTGCCAGCAGTTCTTCCCTAGGTGAGAGCACAGATACGCAGTATTTT. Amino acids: CASSSSLGESTDTQYF.

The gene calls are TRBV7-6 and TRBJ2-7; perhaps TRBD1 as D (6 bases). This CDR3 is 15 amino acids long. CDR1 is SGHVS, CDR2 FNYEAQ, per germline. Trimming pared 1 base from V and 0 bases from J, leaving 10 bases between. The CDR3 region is CASSLDPGASYEQYF. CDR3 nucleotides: TGTGCCAGCAGCTTAGACCCAGGGGCCTCCTACGAGCAGTACTTC.

CDR3 in DNA: TGTGCCAGTAGTGACTCTCTAGCGGGAGCCGATACGCAGTATTTT. Translating gives CASSDSLAGADTQYF. The V call is TRBV19, the J call TRBJ2-3, with 10 bases that match TRBD2. This CDR3 is built from 15 residues. CDR1 is LNHDA, CDR2 SQIVND, per germline (reference sequence). V was pared by 5 bases and J by 6 bases, with 8 bases of the junction left unmatched.

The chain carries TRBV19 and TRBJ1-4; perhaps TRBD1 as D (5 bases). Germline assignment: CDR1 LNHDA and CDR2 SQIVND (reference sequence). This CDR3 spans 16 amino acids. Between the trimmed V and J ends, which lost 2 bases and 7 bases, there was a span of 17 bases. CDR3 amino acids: CASSILGPRRGEKLFF. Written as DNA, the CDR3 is TGTGCCAGTAGTATACTGGGACCCCGGAGGGGTGAAAAACTGTTTTTT.

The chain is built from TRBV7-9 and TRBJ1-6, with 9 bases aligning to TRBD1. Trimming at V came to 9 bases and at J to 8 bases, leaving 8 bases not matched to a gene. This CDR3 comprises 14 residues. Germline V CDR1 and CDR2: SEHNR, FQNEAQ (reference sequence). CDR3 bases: TGTGCCAGTCAAGTCGGGACAGGGCATTCACCCCTCCACTTT. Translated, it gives CASQVGTGHSPLHF.

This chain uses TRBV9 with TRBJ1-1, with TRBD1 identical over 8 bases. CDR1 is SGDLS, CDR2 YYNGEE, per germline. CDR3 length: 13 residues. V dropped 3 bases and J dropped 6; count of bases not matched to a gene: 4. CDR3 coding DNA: TGTGCCAGCAGCGCCAGGGGGCGAGCTGAAGCTTTCTTT. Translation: CASSARGRAEAFF.

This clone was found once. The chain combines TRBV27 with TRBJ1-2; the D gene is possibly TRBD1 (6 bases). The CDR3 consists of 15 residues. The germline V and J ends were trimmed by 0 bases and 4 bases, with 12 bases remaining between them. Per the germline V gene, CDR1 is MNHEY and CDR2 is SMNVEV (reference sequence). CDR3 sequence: CASSLSRQGRYGYTF. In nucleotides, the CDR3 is TGTGCCAGCAGTTTATCTCGGCAGGGGCGCTATGGCTACACCTTC.

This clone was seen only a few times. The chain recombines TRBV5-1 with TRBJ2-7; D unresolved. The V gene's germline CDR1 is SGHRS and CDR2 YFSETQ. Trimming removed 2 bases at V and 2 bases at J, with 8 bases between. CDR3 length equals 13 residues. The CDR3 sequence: CASSFPGAYEQYF. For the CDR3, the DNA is TGCGCCAGCAGCTTCCCCGGAGCCTACGAGCAGTACTTC. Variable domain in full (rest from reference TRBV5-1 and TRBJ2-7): KAGVTQTPRYLIKTRGQQVTLSCSPISGHRSVSWYQQTPGQGLQFLFEYFSETQRNKGNFPGRFSGRQFSNSRSEMNVSTLELGDSALYLCASSFPGAYEQYFGPGTRLTVT.

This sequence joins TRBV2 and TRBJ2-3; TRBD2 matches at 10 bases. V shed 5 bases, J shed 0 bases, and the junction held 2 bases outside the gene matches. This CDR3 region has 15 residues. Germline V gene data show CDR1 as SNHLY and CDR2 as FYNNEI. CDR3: CASSKTSGSTDTQYF. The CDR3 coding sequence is TGTGCCAGCAGTAAGACTAGCGGGAGCACAGATACGCAGTATTTT. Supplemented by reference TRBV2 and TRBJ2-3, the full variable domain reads EPEVTQTPSHQVTQMGQEVILRCVPISNHLYFYWYRQILGQKVEFLVSFYNNEISEKSEIFDDQFSVERPDGSNFTLKIRSTKLEDSAMYFCASSKTSGSTDTQYFGPGTRLTVL.

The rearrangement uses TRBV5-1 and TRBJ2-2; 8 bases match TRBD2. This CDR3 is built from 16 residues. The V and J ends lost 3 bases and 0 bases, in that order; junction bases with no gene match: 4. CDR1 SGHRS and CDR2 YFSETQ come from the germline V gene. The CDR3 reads CASSSQLAANTGELFF. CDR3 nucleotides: TGCGCCAGCAGCTCCCAACTAGCGGCGAACACCGGGGAGCTGTTTTTT.

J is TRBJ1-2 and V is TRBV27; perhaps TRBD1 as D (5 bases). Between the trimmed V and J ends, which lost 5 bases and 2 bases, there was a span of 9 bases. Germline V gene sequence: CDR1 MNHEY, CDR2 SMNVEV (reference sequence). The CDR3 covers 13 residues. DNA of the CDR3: TGTGCCAGCAGTCGACAGCTAAACTATGGCTACACCTTC. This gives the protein CASSRQLNYGYTF.

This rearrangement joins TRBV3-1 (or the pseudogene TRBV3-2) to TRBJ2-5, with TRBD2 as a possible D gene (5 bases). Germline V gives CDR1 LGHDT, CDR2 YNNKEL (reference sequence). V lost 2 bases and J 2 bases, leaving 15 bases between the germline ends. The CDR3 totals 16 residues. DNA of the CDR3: TGTGCCAGCAGCCAAAATCCGTTAGCGCGGCAAGAGACCCAGTACTTC. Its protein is CASSQNPLARQETQYF.

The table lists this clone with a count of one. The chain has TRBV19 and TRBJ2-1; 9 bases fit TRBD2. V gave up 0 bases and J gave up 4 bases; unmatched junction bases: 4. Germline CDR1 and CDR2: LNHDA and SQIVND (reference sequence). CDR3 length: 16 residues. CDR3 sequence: CASSIEDSGRYNEQFF. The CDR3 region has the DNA TGTGCCAGTAGTATAGAGGATAGCGGGAGATACAATGAGCAGTTCTTC.

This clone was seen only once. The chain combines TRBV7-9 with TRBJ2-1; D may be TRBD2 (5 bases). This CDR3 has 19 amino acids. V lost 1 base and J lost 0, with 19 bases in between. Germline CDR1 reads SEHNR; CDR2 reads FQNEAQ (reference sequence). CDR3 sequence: CASSLGRGVGISSYNEQFF. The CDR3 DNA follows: TGTGCCAGCAGCTTAGGTCGGGGAGTAGGGATTAGCTCCTACAATGAGCAGTTCTTC.

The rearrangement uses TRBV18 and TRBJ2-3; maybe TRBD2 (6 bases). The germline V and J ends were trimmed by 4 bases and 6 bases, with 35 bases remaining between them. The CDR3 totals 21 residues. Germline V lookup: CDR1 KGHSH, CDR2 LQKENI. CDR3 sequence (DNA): TGTGCCAGCTCACGATTTGTAGGAGGTAGCTCGGACTATCGTAATACTGATACGCAGTATTTT. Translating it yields CASSRFVGGSSDYRNTDTQYF.

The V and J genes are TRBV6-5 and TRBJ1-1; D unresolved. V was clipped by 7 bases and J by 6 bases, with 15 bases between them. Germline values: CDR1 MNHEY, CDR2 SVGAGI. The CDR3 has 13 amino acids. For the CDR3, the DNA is TGTGCCAGCACCTGGTCTACTCGGGCTGAAGCTTTCTTT. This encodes CASTWSTRAEAFF.

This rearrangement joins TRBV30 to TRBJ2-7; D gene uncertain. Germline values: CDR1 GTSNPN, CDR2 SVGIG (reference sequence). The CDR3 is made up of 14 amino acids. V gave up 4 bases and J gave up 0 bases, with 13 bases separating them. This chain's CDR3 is CAWTSHRSSYEQYF. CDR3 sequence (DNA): TGTGCCTGGACTAGTCACCGAAGCTCCTACGAGCAGTACTTC. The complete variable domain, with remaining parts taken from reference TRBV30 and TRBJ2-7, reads SQTIHQWPATLVQPVGSPLSLECTVEGTSNPNLYWYRQAAGRGLQLLFYSVGIGQISSEVPQNLSASRPQDRQFILSSKKLLLSDSGFYLCAWTSHRSSYEQYFGPGTRLTVT.

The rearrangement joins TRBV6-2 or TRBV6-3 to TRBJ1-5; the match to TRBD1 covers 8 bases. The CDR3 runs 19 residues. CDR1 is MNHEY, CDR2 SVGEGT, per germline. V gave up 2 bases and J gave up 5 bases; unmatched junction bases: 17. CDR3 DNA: TGTGCCAGCAGTTACGGACAGGGAAATTGGGTTCATTTCTATCAGCCCCAGCATTTT. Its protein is CASSYGQGNWVHFYQPQHF.

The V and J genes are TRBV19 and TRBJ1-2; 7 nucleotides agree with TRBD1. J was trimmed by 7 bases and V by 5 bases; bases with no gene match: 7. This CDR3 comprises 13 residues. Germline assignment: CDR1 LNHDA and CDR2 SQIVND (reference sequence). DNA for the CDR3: TGTGCCAGTAGTCCGGACAGGTTCAGTGGCTACACCTTC. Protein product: CASSPDRFSGYTF.

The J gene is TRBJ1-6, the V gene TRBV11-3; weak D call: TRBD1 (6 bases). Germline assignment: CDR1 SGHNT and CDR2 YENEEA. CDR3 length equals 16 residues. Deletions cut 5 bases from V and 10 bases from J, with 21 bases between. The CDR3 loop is CASSKVWTVYPSPLHF. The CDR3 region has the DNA TGTGCCAGCAGCAAAGTCTGGACAGTTTATCCCTCACCCCTCCACTTT.

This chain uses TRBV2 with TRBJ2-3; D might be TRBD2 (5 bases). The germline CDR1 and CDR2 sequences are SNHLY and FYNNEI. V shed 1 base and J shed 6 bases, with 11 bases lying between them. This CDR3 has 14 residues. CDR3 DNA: TGTGCCAGCAGTGAAGGAGGGATCGGCGATACGCAGTATTTT. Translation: CASSEGGIGDTQYF.

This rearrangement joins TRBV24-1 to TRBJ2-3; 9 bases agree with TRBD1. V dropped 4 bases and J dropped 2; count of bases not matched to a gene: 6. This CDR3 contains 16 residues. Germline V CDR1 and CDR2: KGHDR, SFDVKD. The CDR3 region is CATSERDRAHTDTQYF. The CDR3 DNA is TGTGCCACCAGTGAGAGGGACAGGGCACACACAGATACGCAGTATTTT.

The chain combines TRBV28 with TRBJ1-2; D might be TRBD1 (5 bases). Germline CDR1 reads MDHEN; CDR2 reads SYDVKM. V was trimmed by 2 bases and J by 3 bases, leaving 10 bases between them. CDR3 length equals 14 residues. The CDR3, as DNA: TGTGCCAGCAGTTTAATCAGGGTTGACTATGGCTACACCTTC. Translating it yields CASSLIRVDYGYTF.